A selection of T cell receptor beta chains follows, all from one sample in a study of response to subunit inactivated influenza vaccine. TCRdb recomputed calls from the RT-PCR reads with MiXCR, one row per CDR3 protein. The sample has 710,000 or so distinct CDR3 sequences, less than 20% seen once. Here the sequenced sample was PBMCs from blood, taken roughly 12 days after vaccination. These receptors originate from a man aged 45-65 years who received an inactivated influenza vaccine. Each CDR3 is given with its conserved first and last residue. A D gene is named only where the DNA matches it firmly. Rows may omit the clone size; those that give it use once, few, many or a size class.

CDR3	DNA	V	J	size	D
CASSLTQNPYEQYF	TGTGCCAGCAGCCTCACGCAGAACCCTTACGAGCAGTACTTC	TRBV3-1	TRBJ2-7	many	-
CSASMRGLLSSYEQYF	TGCAGTGCTAGCATGCGGGGACTTCTGAGCTCCTACGAGCAGTACTTC	TRBV20-1	TRBJ2-7	many	-
CSASLAGDGTDTQYF	TGCAGTGCCAGTCTAGCGGGAGATGGGACAGATACGCAGTATTTT	TRBV20-1	TRBJ2-3	many	TRBD2
CASSDPGTGTYEQYF	TGTGCCAGCTCAGACCCCGGGACAGGGACCTACGAGCAGTACTTC	TRBV18	TRBJ2-7	many	TRBD1
CASSLTLETQYF	TGTGCCAGCAGCCTAACTCTGGAGACCCAGTACTTC	TRBV14	TRBJ2-5	-	-
CASSQDPGPYNEQFF	TGCGCCAGCAGCCAAGACCCGGGACCATACAATGAGCAGTTCTTC	TRBV4-1	TRBJ2-1	-	-
CAWRQRNSGANVLTF	TGTGCCTGGCGACAGAGGAACTCTGGGGCCAACGTCCTGACTTTC	TRBV30	TRBJ2-6	-	-
CSARDPGQGVYEQYF	TGCAGTGCTAGAGATCCGGGACAGGGCGTCTACGAGCAGTACTTC	TRBV20-1	TRBJ2-7	-	TRBD1
CASSLAGLVNQPQHF	TGTGCCAGCAGTTTAGCTGGTCTTGTGAATCAGCCCCAGCATTTT	TRBV12-3/TRBV12-4	TRBJ1-5	few	-
CASSLSGISTDTQYF	TGTGCCAGCAGCTTATCGGGGATTAGCACAGATACGCAGTATTTT	TRBV7-2	TRBJ2-3	-	-
CASSQDGGGGHQETQYF	TGTGCCAGCAGCCAAGATGGGGGCGGGGGGCACCAAGAGACCCAGTACTTC	TRBV4-2	TRBJ2-5	-	TRBD2
CASSQGRAPSGSPLHF	TGCGCCAGCAGCCAAGGTCGGGCCCCCTCGGGGTCACCCCTCCACTTT	TRBV4-1	TRBJ1-6	-	-
CASSANRENTGELFF	TGTGCCAGCAGCGCCAATAGAGAAAACACCGGGGAGCTGTTTTTT	TRBV7-8	TRBJ2-2	-	-
CASSPVRGREGETQYF	TGTGCCAGCAGCCCCGTCCGGGGGCGTGAGGGGGAGACCCAGTACTTC	TRBV7-9	TRBJ2-5	-	-
CAISDGGSSPLHF	TGTGCCATCAGTGACGGGGGGAGTTCACCCCTCCACTTT	TRBV10-3	TRBJ1-6	few	-
CSATGTSDPLAQYF	TGCAGTGCAACCGGGACTAGCGACCCCTTGGCTCAGTACTTC	TRBV20-1	TRBJ2-5	-	TRBD2
CASSLVGYTDTQYF	TGCGCCAGCAGCTTGGTCGGCTACACAGATACGCAGTATTTT	TRBV5-1	TRBJ2-3	few	-
CASRQTGTQETQYF	TGCGCCAGCAGACAGACTGGGACTCAAGAGACCCAGTACTTC	TRBV5-1	TRBJ2-5	-	-
CSVEDLVVEETQYF	TGCAGCGTTGAAGATCTCGTAGTCGAAGAGACCCAGTACTTC	TRBV29-1	TRBJ2-5	many	-
CSALIVEQFF	TGCAGTGCTCTGATTGTTGAGCAGTTCTTC	TRBV20-1	TRBJ2-1	-	-
CASSGEGEGNEQFF	TGTGCCAGCAGTGGCGAGGGAGAGGGTAATGAGCAGTTCTTC	TRBV12-3/TRBV12-4	TRBJ2-1	many	-
CASRRRGGGMDYYGYTF	TGTGCCAGCAGACGAAGGGGGGGCGGGATGGACTACTATGGCTACACCTTC	TRBV12-3/TRBV12-4	TRBJ1-2	many	-
CASSQAVSYEAFF	TGTGCCAGCAGCCAGGCGGTATCCTATGAAGCTTTCTTT	TRBV3-1	TRBJ1-1	-	-